This T cell receptor beta chain comes out of a study of regulatory T cells in long-lasting Graves disease. The sample's time point: newly diagnosed GD, antithyroid drugs for less than 3 months. Scientists built the TCR library using RNA that was extracted from PBMCs. Arm-PCR of CDR3 regions and iRepertoire HTBI primers were the basis on which TCR beta libraries were built. TCRdb analysed the multiplex PCR reads with MiXCR anew, one entry per CDR3 protein. The sample contains over 200,000 distinct CDR3 sequences, 15% to 20% of which appear only once. J was trimmed by 3 bases and V by 6 bases; bases with no gene match: 8. The CDR3 is 15 amino acids. This clonotype was seen repeatedly, ten times or more. Another study also made use of these data, one on T cells in Graves' hyperthyroidism and ophthalmopathy. That source adds: Blood shared most expanded thyroid clonotypes above 0.001. A median about 6.5 months before onset, the model predicted ophthalmopathy.

Material: peripheral blood mononuclear cells (PBMCs), obtained at new diagnosis, from a patient treated with antithyroid drugs. The J gene is TRBJ1-1, the V gene TRBV12-3 or TRBV12-4, with 9 nucleotides matching TRBD1. The sequence was obtained from a woman aged 25 to 39 with Graves disease. The DNA of the CDR3 is TGTGCCAGCAGCCCTGGACAGGGGCCGTACACTGAAGCTTTCTTT. Translation: CASSPGQGPYTEAFF.